This T cell receptor beta chain emerged from a study of early T cells in non-severe SARS-CoV-2 infection. Study observations and caveats: Using VDJdb, the matching emphasized anti-spike CD8 responses while missing private and CD4 specificities.

The germline gives CDR1 LGHDT, CDR2 YNNKEL (reference sequence). The CDR3 is 15 residues long. The V end lost 5 bases, the J end lost 3 bases, and 16 bases lay between the germline ends. TCRdb called the 5' RACE reads again in MiXCR, with one record for every CDR3 protein. This sample carries tens of thousands of distinct CDR3 sequences, around 13% of them seen once, and the ten largest clones take 1.1%. With respect to this clonotype: Its specificity is not known.

Sequenced: whole blood. The sequence was collected from an adult who was a healthcare worker with PCR-confirmed SARS-CoV-2 infection or an uninfected control (not recorded which). The chain couples TRBV3-1 to TRBJ2-5; D gene ambiguous. The CDR3 DNA sequence: TGTGCCAGCAGCGCTGAAACGACGGCCAAAGAGACCCAGTACTTC. It translates to CASSAETTAKETQYF.